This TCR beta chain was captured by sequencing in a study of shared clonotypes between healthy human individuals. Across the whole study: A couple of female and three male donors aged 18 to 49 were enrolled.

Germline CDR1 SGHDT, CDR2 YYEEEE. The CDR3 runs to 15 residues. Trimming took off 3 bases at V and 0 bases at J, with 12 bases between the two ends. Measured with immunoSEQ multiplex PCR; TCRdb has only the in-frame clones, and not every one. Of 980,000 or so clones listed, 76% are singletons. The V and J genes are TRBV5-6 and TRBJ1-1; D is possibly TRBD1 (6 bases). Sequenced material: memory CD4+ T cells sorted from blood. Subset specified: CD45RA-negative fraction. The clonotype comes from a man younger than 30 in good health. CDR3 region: CASSYIGQMNTEAFF. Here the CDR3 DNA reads TGTGCCAGCAGCTACATAGGACAGATGAACACTGAAGCTTTCTTT.